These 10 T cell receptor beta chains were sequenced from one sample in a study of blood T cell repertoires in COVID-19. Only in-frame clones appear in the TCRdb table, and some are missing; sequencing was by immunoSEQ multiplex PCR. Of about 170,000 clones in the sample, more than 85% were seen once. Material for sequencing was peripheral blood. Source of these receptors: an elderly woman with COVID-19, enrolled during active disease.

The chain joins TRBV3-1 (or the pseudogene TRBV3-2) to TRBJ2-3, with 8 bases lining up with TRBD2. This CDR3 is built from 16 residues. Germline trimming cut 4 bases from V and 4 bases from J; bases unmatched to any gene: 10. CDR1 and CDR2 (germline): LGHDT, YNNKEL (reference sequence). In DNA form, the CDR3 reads TGTGCCAGCAGCCTGGTAGCGGGGCGCTTCGCAGATACGCAGTATTTT. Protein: CASSLVAGRFADTQYF.

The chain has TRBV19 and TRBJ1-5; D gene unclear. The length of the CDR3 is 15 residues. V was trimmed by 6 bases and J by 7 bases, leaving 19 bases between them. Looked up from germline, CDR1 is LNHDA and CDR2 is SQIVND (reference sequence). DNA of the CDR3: TGTGCCAGTAGCGACCGGCGGGAGGCGGCCCAGCCCCAGCATTTT. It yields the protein CASSDRREAAQPQHF.

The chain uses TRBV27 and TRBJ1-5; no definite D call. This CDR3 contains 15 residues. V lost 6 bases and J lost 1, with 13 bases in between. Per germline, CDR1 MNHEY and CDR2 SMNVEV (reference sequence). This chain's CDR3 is CASSIGLSSNQPQHF. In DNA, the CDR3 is TGTGCCAGCAGCATCGGGTTATCGAGCAATCAGCCCCAGCATTTT.

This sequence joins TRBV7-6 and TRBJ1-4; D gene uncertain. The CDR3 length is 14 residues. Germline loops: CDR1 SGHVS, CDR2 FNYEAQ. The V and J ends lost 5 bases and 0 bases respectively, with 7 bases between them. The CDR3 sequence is CASSPRATNEKLFF. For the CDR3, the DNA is TGTGCCAGCAGCCCCCGGGCAACTAATGAAAAACTGTTTTTT.

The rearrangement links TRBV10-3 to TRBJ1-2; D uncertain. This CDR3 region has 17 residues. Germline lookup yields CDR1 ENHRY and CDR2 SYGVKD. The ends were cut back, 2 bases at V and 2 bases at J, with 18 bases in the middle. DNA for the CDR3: TGTGCCATCAGTGAGCCGGGGATTAAGGCGGGGAACTATGGCTACACCTTC. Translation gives CAISEPGIKAGNYGYTF.

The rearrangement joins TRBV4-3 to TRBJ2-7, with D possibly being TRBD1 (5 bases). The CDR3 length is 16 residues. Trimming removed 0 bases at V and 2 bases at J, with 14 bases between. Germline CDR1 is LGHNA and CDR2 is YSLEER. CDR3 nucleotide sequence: TGCGCCAGCAGCCAAGATAATAGGGGCTTCACCTACGAGCAGTACTTC. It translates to CASSQDNRGFTYEQYF.

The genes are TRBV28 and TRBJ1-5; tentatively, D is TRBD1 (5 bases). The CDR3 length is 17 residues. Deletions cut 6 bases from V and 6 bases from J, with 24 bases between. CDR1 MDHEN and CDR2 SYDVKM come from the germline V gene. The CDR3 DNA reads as TGTGCCAGCAGCTTGCCGTCAACGGGGGGTGGTAGTCAGCCCCAGCATTTT. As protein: CASSLPSTGGGSQPQHF.

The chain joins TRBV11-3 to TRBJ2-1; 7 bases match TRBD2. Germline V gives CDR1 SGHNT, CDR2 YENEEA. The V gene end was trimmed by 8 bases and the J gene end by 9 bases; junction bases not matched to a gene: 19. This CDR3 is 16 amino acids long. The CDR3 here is CASGPGGLHLSGEQFF. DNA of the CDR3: TGTGCCAGCGGACCGGGGGGACTACACCTTTCGGGTGAGCAGTTCTTC. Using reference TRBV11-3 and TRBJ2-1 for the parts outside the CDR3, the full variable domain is EAGVVQSPRYKIIEKKQPVAFWCNPISGHNTLYWYLQNLGQGPELLIRYENEEAVDDSQLPKDRFSAERLKGVDSTLKIQPAELGDSAVYLCASGPGGLHLSGEQFFGPGTRLTVL.

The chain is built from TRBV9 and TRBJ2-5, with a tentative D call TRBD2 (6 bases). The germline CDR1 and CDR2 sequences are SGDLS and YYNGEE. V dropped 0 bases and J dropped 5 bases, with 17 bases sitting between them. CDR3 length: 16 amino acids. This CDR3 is CASSVGDSAKGETQYF. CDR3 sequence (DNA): TGTGCCAGCAGCGTAGGGGACTCCGCAAAGGGGGAGACCCAGTACTTC.

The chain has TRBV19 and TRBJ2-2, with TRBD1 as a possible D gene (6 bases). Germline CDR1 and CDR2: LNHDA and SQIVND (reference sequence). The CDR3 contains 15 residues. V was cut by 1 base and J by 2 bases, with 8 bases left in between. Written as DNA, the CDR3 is TGTGCCAGTAGTATAGGGACAGCCAACACCGGGGAGCTGTTTTTT. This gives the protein CASSIGTANTGELFF.